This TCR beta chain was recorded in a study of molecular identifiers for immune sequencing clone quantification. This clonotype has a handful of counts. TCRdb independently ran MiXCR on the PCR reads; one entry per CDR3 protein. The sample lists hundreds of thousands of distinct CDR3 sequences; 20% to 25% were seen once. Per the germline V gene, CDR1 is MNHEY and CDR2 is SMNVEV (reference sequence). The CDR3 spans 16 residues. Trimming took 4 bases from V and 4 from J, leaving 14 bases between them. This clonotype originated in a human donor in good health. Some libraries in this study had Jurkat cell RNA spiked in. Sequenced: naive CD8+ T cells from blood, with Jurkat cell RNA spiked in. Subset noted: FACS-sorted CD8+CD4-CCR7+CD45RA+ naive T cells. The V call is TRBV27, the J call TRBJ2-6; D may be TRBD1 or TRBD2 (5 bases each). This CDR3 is CASSSMGVIGANVLTF. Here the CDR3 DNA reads TGTGCCAGCAGTTCGATGGGGGTAATCGGGGCCAACGTCCTGACTTTC.